The 15 T cell receptor beta chains presented below share a single source sample, sequenced in a study of blood T cell repertoires in COVID-19. Only in-frame clones appear in the TCRdb table, and some are missing; sequencing was by immunoSEQ multiplex PCR. The table lists under 300,000 clones, 85% to 90% of them singletons. Sequences were obtained from peripheral blood. The source is a man aged 55 to 70 with acute or convalescent COVID-19.

The genes are TRBV5-4 and TRBJ2-3, with a tentative D call TRBD2 (5 bases). CDR1 and CDR2 (germline): SGHNT, YYREEE (reference sequence). The CDR3 contains 15 residues. Between the trimmed V and J ends, which lost 4 bases and 1 base, there was a span of 13 bases. The chain's CDR3 is CASSPADFGTDTQYF. CDR3 nucleotides: TGTGCCAGCAGCCCCGCGGACTTCGGCACAGATACGCAGTATTTT.

This sequence joins TRBV6-5 and TRBJ2-7; 8 bases map to TRBD1. After removal of 7 bases from V and 5 bases from J, the junction contained 13 bases not matched to a gene. The germline V gene encodes CDR1 MNHEY and CDR2 SVGAGI. The CDR3 runs 15 residues. The CDR3 here is CASTSKGQGSNEQYF. The CDR3 DNA reads as TGTGCCAGCACCTCCAAAGGACAGGGATCAAACGAGCAGTACTTC.

V is TRBV12-3 or TRBV12-4 and J is TRBJ1-2; D gene ambiguous. The CDR3 covers 11 residues. V was pared by 0 bases and J by 8 bases, with 4 bases between. In DNA form, the CDR3 reads TGTGCCAGCAGTTTAGCACGGGGCTACACCTTC. Protein: CASSLARGYTF.

The chain uses TRBV15 and TRBJ1-1; no definite D call. The CDR3 length is 15 residues. CDR1 is LNHNV and CDR2 is YYDKDF in the germline V gene (reference sequence). Between the trimmed V and J ends, which lost 0 bases and 6 bases, there was a span of 14 bases. The CDR3: CATSRDLSGLSEAFF. The CDR3 nucleotides are TGTGCCACCAGCAGAGACCTCTCCGGTCTCTCTGAAGCTTTCTTT.

The chain combines TRBV28 with TRBJ2-1; possibly TRBD2 for D (5 bases). This CDR3 has 14 amino acids. The V gene lost 3 bases and the J gene lost 5 bases, with 11 bases spanning the gap. Germline V CDR1 and CDR2: MDHEN, SYDVKM. The CDR3 bases are TGTGCCAGCAGTTTCCTCCTGCGGGACAATGAGCAGTTCTTC. This encodes CASSFLLRDNEQFF.

This clone was seen only a few times. V and J are TRBV5-1 and TRBJ1-2; 7 bases fit TRBD1. Losses at the gene ends were 5 bases for V and 8 bases for J; bases not matched to a gene: 12. The CDR3 length is 14 residues. Germline assignment: CDR1 SGHRS and CDR2 YFSETQ. CDR3 residues: CASSQLQGDRGYTF. The DNA of the CDR3 is TGCGCCAGCAGTCAACTCCAGGGGGATAGAGGCTACACCTTC.

This clone showed up just once. This rearrangement joins TRBV7-6 to TRBJ2-1; the D is unclear. V was cut by 5 bases and J by 3 bases, with 11 bases left in between. Germline V lookup: CDR1 SGHVS, CDR2 FNYEAQ. The CDR3 has 14 amino acids. CDR3 bases: TGTGCCAGCAGCCCCGAGGCCTACTACAATGAGCAGTTCTTC. Translation gives CASSPEAYYNEQFF.

In nucleotides, the CDR3 is TGTGCCAGCAGCCCGCGGACAGGGATGAACACTGAAGCTTTCTTT. It yields the protein CASSPRTGMNTEAFF. The rearrangement links TRBV7-3 to TRBJ1-1; TRBD1 agrees at 8 bases. The V segment lost 5 bases and the J segment 0 bases; nucleotides outside the gene matches: 5. Looked up from germline, CDR1 is SGHTA and CDR2 is FQGTGA. This CDR3 is 15 amino acids long.

This sequence joins TRBV28 and TRBJ1-3, with a possible D match to TRBD1 (6 bases). CDR1 and CDR2 (germline): MDHEN, SYDVKM. Trimming shortened V by 5 bases and J by 0 bases, and 20 bases separated the two germline ends. The CDR3 extends over 18 amino acids. The CDR3 coding sequence is TGTGCCAGCAGTGGATCCGGGACAAAGGCCAACTCTGGAAACACCATATATTTT. It codes for CASSGSGTKANSGNTIYF.

This rearrangement joins TRBV5-4 to TRBJ2-5, with 9 bases identical to TRBD2. The CDR3 runs 16 residues. Trimming at V came to 2 bases and at J to 8 bases, leaving 13 bases not matched to a gene. Germline V gene data show CDR1 as SGHNT and CDR2 as YYREEE (reference sequence). CDR3 coding DNA: TGTGCCAGCAGCTTCCGGCGGGAGGGCGAAAGAGATACCCAGTACTTC. Translating gives CASSFRREGERDTQYF.

The chain combines TRBV6-2 or TRBV6-3 with TRBJ1-3, with D maybe TRBD1 (5 bases). Deletions cut 6 bases from V and 1 base from J, with 16 bases between. The CDR3 sequence is 16 residues long. Germline CDR1 reads MNHEY; CDR2 reads SVGEGT. CDR3 in DNA: TGTGCCAGCAGCCGCGTCGCAGGGCCTTCTGGAAACACCATATATTTT. It codes for CASSRVAGPSGNTIYF.

V is TRBV6-6 and J is TRBJ1-5; 9 nucleotides align to TRBD1. This CDR3 is built from 16 residues. The ends lost 3 bases at V and 1 base at J; junction bases unmatched: 4. The germline gives CDR1 MNHNY, CDR2 SVGAGI (reference sequence). CDR3 DNA sequence: TGTGCCAGCAGTTATGCGGGACAGGGAAGCAATCAGCCCCAGCATTTT. Protein product: CASSYAGQGSNQPQHF.

This chain uses TRBV24-1 with TRBJ2-5; 10 positions match TRBD2. Germline V gene sequence: CDR1 KGHDR, CDR2 SFDVKD. CDR3 length: 16 residues. J gave up 5 bases and V 2 bases, and 7 bases lay outside the gene matches. The CDR3 DNA is TGTGCCACCAGTGATTCTAGCGGGAGAGGCGGGGAGACCCAGTACTTC. Amino acid sequence: CATSDSSGRGGETQYF.

A single count supports this clone. V is TRBV9 and J is TRBJ2-1; 8 bases map to TRBD2. The J segment lost 6 bases and the V segment lost 6 bases, leaving 8 bases of the junction unmatched. The CDR3 covers 14 residues. The germline V gene has CDR1 SGDLS and CDR2 YYNGEE. The CDR3 loop is CASTSSGSPNEQFF. CDR3 sequence (DNA): TGTGCCAGCACCTCAAGCGGGAGCCCCAATGAGCAGTTCTTC.

This clone was counted a single time. The gene calls are TRBV9 and TRBJ2-1, with TRBD2 matching 12 bases. Per the germline V gene, CDR1 is SGDLS and CDR2 is YYNGEE. The CDR3 consists of 18 residues. After removal of 2 bases from V and 5 bases from J, the junction contained 11 bases not matched to a gene. DNA for the CDR3: TGTGCCAGCAGCGTCAACCGACTAGCGGGAGCCCCAGACAATGAGCAGTTCTTC. Protein: CASSVNRLAGAPDNEQFF.